There are a few counts of the clone carrying this T cell receptor beta chain. Its antigen is still unknown. The V gene end was trimmed by 0 bases and the J gene end by 5 bases; junction bases not matched to a gene: 6. This CDR3 is 15 amino acids long. Looked up from germline, CDR1 is SGHRS and CDR2 is YFSETQ. This specimen comes from a study of blood T cells in healthy people across ages. Study-level findings and limits: Observed TCR beta diversity per million T cells went down as age went up. This fall followed a roughly linear course with age. The unsorted PBMCs prevented any conclusive comparison of naive versus antigen-experienced cells.

Each sample yielded at least 5 micrograms of PBMC total RNA. The authors ran a second PCR of 7 to 11 cycles using a sample-barcoded 5' primer and a J-beta primer mix. One entry per CDR3 protein results from TCRdb running MiXCR on the 5' RACE reads. The sample yields more than 550,000 distinct CDR3 sequences, about 20% seen once. This TCR was sampled from a man between 70 and 80 years old in good health. The sample comprised blood. V gene TRBV5-1 combines with J gene TRBJ2-3; 7 nucleotides line up with TRBD2. CDR3 DNA: TGCGCCAGCAGCTTGGGCGGGAGACTTGTAGATACGCAGTATTTT. Translating it yields CASSLGGRLVDTQYF.